These 28 T cell receptor beta chains originate from one sample sequenced in a study of Graves' ophthalmopathy and Graves' hyperthyroidism. Amplified TCR beta CDR3 regions were obtained using RNA transcripts as template. First-round RT-PCR employed HTBI primers, with a second-round multiplex PCR after it. A single record per CDR3 protein comes from TCRdb applying MiXCR to the multiplex PCR reads. The table lists 900,000 to 1,200,000 distinct CDR3 sequences, about 35% of them singletons. The specimen sequenced was peripheral blood or thyroid tissue (not recorded which). Receptor source: an adult man with Graves' hyperthyroidism.

Concerning this clonotype itself: Since no conserved phenylalanine or tryptophan closes the CDR3, a read error is the likely cause. Because the CDR3's place on the DNA is in doubt, the DNA is left out and the CDR3 is given as listed by TCRdb. This rearrangement joins TRBV11-2 to TRBJ2-6; no check of the table's D call, TRBD2, against the DNA was made. Germline V gene lookup returns CDR1 SGHAT and CDR2 FQNNGV. The CDR3 is made up of 10 amino acids, end residues included. CDR3 amino acids: CASSIRGLAG.

The V gene is TRBV5-5, the J gene TRBJ2-5; 8 bases map to TRBD1. The CDR3 runs to 16 residues. CDR1 SGHKS and CDR2 YYEKEE come from the germline V gene (reference sequence). After removal of 2 bases from V and 5 bases from J, the junction contained 11 bases not matched to a gene. CDR3 amino acids: CASSFLAGGGKETQYF. In DNA form, the CDR3 reads TGTGCCAGCAGCTTCCTCGCAGGGGGCGGGAAGGAGACCCAGTACTTC.

The rearrangement joins TRBV6-6 to TRBJ1-4; 7 positions match TRBD1. The germline V gene has CDR1 MNHNY and CDR2 SVGAGI (reference sequence). Losses at the gene ends were 4 bases for V and 8 bases for J; bases not matched to a gene: 10. The CDR3 length is 15 residues. CDR3 residues: CASSFQGQSREKLFF. In DNA form, the CDR3 reads TGTGCCAGCAGTTTCCAGGGACAGTCAAGAGAAAAACTGTTTTTT.

This clonotype was detected many times. The V gene is TRBV24-1, the J gene TRBJ2-7, with 8 nucleotides matching TRBD1. The V segment lost 5 bases and the J segment 0 bases; nucleotides outside the gene matches: 2. CDR1 and CDR2 from the germline V gene are KGHDR and SFDVKD. The CDR3 is made up of 14 amino acids. CDR3 in amino acids: CATSGGQGSYEQYF. DNA of the CDR3: TGTGCCACCAGTGGCGGACAGGGCTCCTACGAGCAGTACTTC.

V is TRBV6-1 and J is TRBJ1-5; D call uncertain. V lost 7 bases and J lost 3, with 10 bases in between. Germline lookup yields CDR1 MNHNS and CDR2 SASEGT. The CDR3 is 13 residues long. The CDR3 sequence: CASMEPPNQPQHF. In DNA, the CDR3 is TGTGCCAGCATGGAGCCCCCCAATCAGCCCCAGCATTTT.

At least ten counts were recorded for this clonotype. V and J are TRBV5-1 and TRBJ2-7, with a possible D match to TRBD1 (6 bases). The CDR3 totals 15 residues. V lost 0 bases and J 3 bases, leaving 13 bases between the germline ends. Germline assignment: CDR1 SGHRS and CDR2 YFSETQ. CDR3 protein: CASSLATGLYYEQYF. CDR3 DNA: TGCGCCAGCAGCTTGGCCACAGGGCTCTACTACGAGCAGTACTTC.

With respect to this clonotype: At one boundary the junction diverges from the germline segment, which might be a read error. This chain joins TRBV9 and TRBJ1-2; the match to TRBD1 covers 9 bases. The CDR3 contains 15 residues. In germline, CDR1 is SGDLS, CDR2 YYNGEE. CDR3 residues: CASSVYTGGAYGYTF. Here the CDR3 DNA reads TGCGCCAGCAGCGTTTATACAGGGGGCGCCTATGGCTACACCTTC.

In its sample, this clonotype was seen many times. This chain links TRBV20-1 with TRBJ2-5; 7 positions match TRBD1. The CDR3 consists of 13 residues. J gave up 4 bases and V 6 bases, and 8 bases lay outside the gene matches. Germline CDR1 and CDR2: DFQATT and SNEGSKA (reference sequence). This CDR3 reads CSAHRQGRETQYF. Written as DNA, the CDR3 is TGCAGTGCCCATAGACAGGGCCGAGAGACCCAGTACTTC.

This clonotype showed up many times. The J gene is TRBJ2-2, the V gene TRBV7-2; D call uncertain. Germline CDR1 and CDR2: SGHTA and FQGNSA. The length of the CDR3 is 13 residues. V gave up 6 bases and J gave up 7 bases, with 12 bases separating them. The CDR3 coding sequence is TGTGCCAGCAGTCCTGTGATAGTCGGGGAGCTGTTTTTT. It encodes CASSPVIVGELFF.

This clonotype was picked up a small number of times. This chain connects TRBV7-7 to TRBJ2-5, with 8 bases aligning to TRBD1. The V and J ends lost 5 bases and 4 bases, in that order; junction bases with no gene match: 9. Germline CDR1 and CDR2: SSHAT and FNYEAQ (reference sequence). There are 15 residues in the CDR3. For the CDR3, the DNA is TGTGCCAGCAGCCAAGCGCAGGGGGCAATAGAGACCCAGTACTTC. This gives the protein CASSQAQGAIETQYF.

This clonotype was recorded many times. This chain connects TRBV5-1 to TRBJ1-2; 9 nucleotides line up with TRBD1. This CDR3 contains 16 residues. Germline-derived CDR1 and CDR2 are SGHRS and YFSETQ. Unmatched junction bases numbered 6, after V lost 0 bases and J lost 3 bases. CDR3 sequence reads: CASSLDRGHIDYGYTF. The CDR3 DNA is TGCGCCAGCAGCTTGGACAGGGGGCATATTGACTATGGCTACACCTTC.

The V and J genes are TRBV20-1 and TRBJ1-1, with no clear D. From germline, CDR1 is DFQATT and CDR2 SNEGSKA (reference sequence). This CDR3 comprises 11 residues. The V end lost 3 bases, the J end lost 10 bases, and 12 bases lay between the germline ends. DNA for the CDR3: TGCAGTGCTAGGCTGTTAGCGGGAGCTTTCTTT. It specifies CSARLLAGAFF.

The sample holds many counts of this clonotype. This chain connects TRBV10-1 to TRBJ1-5, with D unclear. The CDR3 covers 16 residues. V was trimmed by 3 bases and J by 0 bases, leaving 12 bases between them. The germline V gene has CDR1 WNHNN and CDR2 SYGVQD (reference sequence). The chain's CDR3 is CASSEGQAHSNQPQHF. The CDR3 DNA sequence: TGCGCCAGCAGTGAAGGTCAGGCCCATAGCAATCAGCCCCAGCATTTT.

The CDR3 DNA sequence: TGTGCCAGCAGCGGAAAGCGGGAGCTAAACACCGGGGAGCTGTTTTTT. This translates into CASSGKRELNTGELFF. The V and J genes are TRBV9 and TRBJ2-2, with 8 bases matching TRBD2. Per germline, CDR1 SGDLS and CDR2 YYNGEE. V was clipped by 3 bases and J by 2 bases; unmatched bases: 6. There are 16 residues in the CDR3.

A note on this clonotype: A much larger clone differs by one base, so this may be a read error. This sequence joins TRBV2 and TRBJ1-1, with D possibly matching TRBD1 (5 bases). V lost 2 bases, J lost 2 bases, and 9 bases lay in between. CDR3 length equals 14 residues. Per germline, CDR1 SNHLY and CDR2 FYNNEI. The CDR3 region is CASSEQGRNTEAFF. For the CDR3, the DNA is TGTGCCAGCAGTGAACAGGGACGAAACACTGAAGCTTTCTTT. Based on the CDR3 plus reference TRBV2 and TRBJ1-1, the full variable domain is EPEVTQTPSHQVTQMGQEVILRCVPISNHLYFYWYRQILGQKVEFLVSFYNNEISEKSEIFDDQFSVERPDGSNFTLKIRSTKLEDSAMYFCASSEQGRNTEAFFGQGTRLTVV.

This clonotype has only a few counts. J is TRBJ1-2 and V is TRBV6-6; 8 bases align to TRBD1. V shed 5 bases, J shed 6 bases, and the junction held 5 bases outside the gene matches. Germline CDR1 is MNHNY and CDR2 is SVGAGI (reference sequence). The CDR3 runs to 13 residues. In nucleotides, the CDR3 is TGTGCCAGCAGTGTCCAGGGGGCGGATGGCTACACCTTC. It yields the protein CASSVQGADGYTF.

On this clonotype itself: One end of the junction is discordant with germline, which a read error may explain. V is TRBV25-1 and J is TRBJ1-6; 7 bases align to TRBD1. The CDR3 consists of 16 residues. CDR1 is MGHDK and CDR2 is SYGVNS in the germline V gene. CDR3 loop: CASREQGSSYNSPLHF. DNA for the CDR3: TGCGCCAGCAGAGAACAGGGGAGCTCCTATAATTCACCCCTCCACTTT. Variable domain in full (rest from reference TRBV25-1 and TRBJ1-6): EADIYQTPRYLVIGTGKKITLECSQTMGHDKMYWYQQDPGMELHLIHYSYGVNSTEKGDLSSESTVSRIRTEHFPLTLESARPSHTSQYLCASREQGSSYNSPLHFGNGTRLTVT.

This chain links TRBV7-9 with TRBJ2-5; weak D call: TRBD2 (5 bases). V lost 7 bases, J lost 6 bases, and 21 bases lay in between. Looked up from germline, CDR1 is SEHNR and CDR2 is FQNEAQ (reference sequence). The CDR3 has 15 residues. Here the CDR3 reads CASTSWRALGQTQYF. The DNA for the CDR3 is TGTGCCAGCACCTCTTGGCGGGCCCTTGGCCAGACCCAGTACTTC.

This clonotype was recorded many times. The chain joins TRBV24-1 to TRBJ2-5; D gene ambiguous. Germline assignment: CDR1 KGHDR and CDR2 SFDVKD. The CDR3 covers 15 residues. Trimming cost V 4 bases and J 5 bases, with 16 bases left between them. The CDR3: CATSDIEDRAETQYF. As DNA, the CDR3 is TGTGCCACCAGTGACATAGAGGACCGGGCCGAGACCCAGTACTTC.

CDR3: CASSLGRAGEKLFF. CDR3 DNA: TGTGCCAGCAGCTTGGGCAGGGCTGGTGAAAAACTGTTTTTT. This rearrangement joins TRBV7-2 to TRBJ1-4, with D possibly being TRBD1 (5 bases). The germline V gene has CDR1 SGHTA and CDR2 FQGNSA. V lost 3 bases to trimming and J lost 7 bases, with 12 bases between them. This CDR3 is built from 14 residues. The full variable domain, rest sourced from reference TRBV7-2 and TRBJ1-4, is GAGVSQSPSNKVTEKGKDVELRCDPISGHTALYWYRQSLGQGLEFLIYFQGNSAPDKSGLPSDRFSAERTGGSVSTLTIQRTQQEDSAVYLCASSLGRAGEKLFFGSGTQLSVL.

Regarding this clonotype: Since a much larger clone is just one base distant, this may be a read error. The chain joins TRBV7-9 to TRBJ1-2; D is ambiguous. V was cut by 4 bases and J by 4 bases, with 7 bases left in between. Germline assignment: CDR1 SEHNR and CDR2 FQNEAQ (reference sequence). The CDR3 loop spans 12 amino acids. CDR3 in amino acids: CASSSKVYGYTF. CDR3 DNA: TGTGCCAGCAGCTCCAAGGTCTATGGCTACACCTTC.

Of note for this clonotype: One junction end disagrees with the germline gene, perhaps due to a read error. CDR3 loop: CASSLDSNDEKLFF. In DNA form, the CDR3 reads TGTGCCAGTAGTCTAGACAGTAACGATGAAAAACTGTTTTTT. This sequence joins TRBV19 and TRBJ1-4, with TRBD1 as a possible D gene (5 bases). This CDR3 contains 14 residues. Germline-derived CDR1 and CDR2 are LNHDA and SQIVND (reference sequence).

This chain links TRBV18 with TRBJ2-2, with D unresolved. This CDR3 is built from 14 residues. CDR1 and CDR2 (germline): KGHSH, LQKENI. V was cut by 2 bases and J by 4 bases, with 8 bases left in between. The CDR3 loop is CASSPARSTGELFF. The CDR3, as DNA: TGTGCCAGCTCACCAGCCAGGTCCACCGGGGAGCTGTTTTTT.

This clonotype was seen repeatedly, ten times or more. This chain joins TRBV20-1 and TRBJ2-5, with TRBD2 matching 8 bases. After removal of 6 bases from V and 1 base from J, the junction contained 7 bases not matched to a gene. Germline values: CDR1 DFQATT, CDR2 SNEGSKA (reference sequence). This CDR3 is 14 amino acids long. This chain's CDR3 is CSAARGGFQETQYF. The CDR3 nucleotides are TGCAGTGCAGCCCGGGGGGGGTTCCAAGAGACCCAGTACTTC.

In this sample, this clonotype turned up many times. The chain carries TRBV5-1 and TRBJ1-1, with a weak D call TRBD1 (6 bases). There are 15 residues in the CDR3. Germline values: CDR1 SGHRS, CDR2 YFSETQ. V lost 2 bases and J lost 0, with 11 bases in between. The CDR3: CASSFGGTMNTEAFF. Here the CDR3 DNA reads TGCGCCAGCAGCTTCGGTGGGACAATGAACACTGAAGCTTTCTTT.

The rearrangement uses TRBV7-9 and TRBJ1-5; D is ambiguous. The germline CDR1 and CDR2 sequences are SEHNR and FQNEAQ (reference sequence). Trimming removed 5 bases from V and 2 bases from J, with 19 bases in between. The CDR3 totals 17 residues. The CDR3 region is CASSPIPTLGGNQPQHF. The CDR3 DNA follows: TGTGCCAGCAGCCCTATCCCTACGCTGGGTGGCAATCAGCCCCAGCATTTT.

This clonotype came up a few times. V and J are TRBV4-1 and TRBJ2-7; 8 nucleotides agree with TRBD2. Germline loops: CDR1 MGHRA, CDR2 YSYEKL. The CDR3 length is 15 residues. V lost 1 base, J lost 2 bases, and 4 bases stayed unmatched. DNA of the CDR3: TGCGCCAGCAGCCAAGTCAGGCGGGGGGCCTACGAGCAGTACTTC. Translation gives CASSQVRRGAYEQYF.

This clonotype was picked up many times. The J gene is TRBJ2-6, the V gene TRBV19, with D perhaps given as TRBD1 or TRBD2 (5 bases each). V was shortened by 7 bases and J by 2 bases, with 15 bases between the two germline ends. The CDR3 runs 16 residues. Germline CDR1 is LNHDA and CDR2 is SQIVND (reference sequence). The CDR3 protein is CASTPRGGTGANVLTF. The CDR3 nucleotides are TGTGCCAGTACTCCCCGTGGGGGAACTGGGGCCAACGTCCTGACTTTC. Full variable domain (outside the CDR3, taken from reference TRBV19 and TRBJ2-6): DGGITQSPKYLFRKEGQNVTLSCEQNLNHDAMYWYRQDPGQGLRLIYYSQIVNDFQKGDIAEGYSVSREKKESFPLTVTSAQKNPTAFYLCASTPRGGTGANVLTFGAGSRLTVL.